Listed below are T cell receptor beta chains from one sample, sequenced in a study of blood T cell repertoires in COVID-19. TCRdb's table, derived via immunoSEQ multiplex PCR, lists solely in-frame clones and lacks some. The sample records around 140,000 clones, roughly 90% being singletons. Specimen: peripheral blood. These receptor sequences come from a man aged 65 to 79 with active COVID-19. Both conserved end residues are part of each CDR3. A D gene is named only where the DNA matches it firmly. Clone sizes are given selectively: once, few, many, or a class where the clone is expanded.

size,D,V,J,DNA,CDR3
NA,TRBD2,TRBV7-2,TRBJ2-1,TGTGCCAGCAGCCCCCGACTGGCAAAAAGCGGGAGTGAGCAGTTCTTC,CASSPRLAKSGSEQFF
NA,TRBD1,TRBV2,TRBJ1-1,TGTGCCAGCAGTGACTCAGGGGGCAAGGCTGAAGCTTTCTTT,CASSDSGGKAEAFF
NA,TRBD1,TRBV7-2,TRBJ2-7,TGTGCCAGCAGCGGAGACAGGGGCAGCTCCTACGAGCAGTACTTC,CASSGDRGSSYEQYF
NA,NA,TRBV18,TRBJ2-5,TGTGCCAGCTCACCAGCGGGTGAGGAAGAGACCCAGTACTTC,CASSPAGEEETQYF
NA,TRBD2,TRBV5-1,TRBJ2-3,TGCGCCAGCAGCGTTGGGACTAGCGGGGGCACAGATACGCAGTATTTT,CASSVGTSGGTDTQYF
NA,TRBD1,TRBV28,TRBJ1-2,TGTGCCAGCAGTTCACCAAGGGACAGGGGGCGCTTGGTCTATGGCTACACCTTC,CASSSPRDRGRLVYGYTF
NA,TRBD2,TRBV5-6,TRBJ2-1,TGTGCCAGCAGCTTTCGGCTAGCGGGAGCCTACAATGAGCAGTTCTTC,CASSFRLAGAYNEQFF
NA,TRBD1,TRBV2,TRBJ2-3,TGTGCCAGCAGCGCTACAGGGGGGAGCACAGATACGCAGTATTTT,CASSATGGSTDTQYF
NA,NA,TRBV3-1/TRBV3-2,TRBJ2-2,TGTGCCAGCAGCCAAGTCGACACCGGGGAGCTGTTTTTT,CASSQVDTGELFF
few,TRBD2,TRBV7-9,TRBJ2-7,TGTGCCAGCAGCTGGACTAGCGGCAATAACGAGCAGTACTTC,CASSWTSGNNEQYF
NA,NA,TRBV28,TRBJ2-1,TGTGCCAGCAGTTTCCCATCACCAGGCAGGGGTGAGCAGTTCTTC,CASSFPSPGRGEQFF
NA,TRBD2,TRBV7-2,TRBJ2-5,TGTGCCAGCAGCTTAGGTGGACTAGCGGGAAGGGAGACCCAGTACTTC,CASSLGGLAGRETQYF
NA,TRBD2,TRBV29-1,TRBJ2-1,TGCAGCGTTAAGCCTAGCGGGTACAATGAGCAGTTCTTC,CSVKPSGYNEQFF
NA,NA,TRBV27,TRBJ1-5,TGTGCCAGCAGTTCACGGAGAGATCAGCCCCAGCATTTT,CASSSRRDQPQHF
NA,TRBD2,TRBV10-2,TRBJ2-7,TGCGCCAGCAGTGAGCGCCTAGCGGTACTCTCCGAGCAGTACTTC,CASSERLAVLSEQYF
few,NA,TRBV7-9,TRBJ1-6,TGTGCCAGCAGCAGTAGCCCCGGGACATATAATTCACCCCTCCACTTT,CASSSSPGTYNSPLHF
NA,TRBD2,TRBV5-4,TRBJ2-7,TGTGCCAGCAGCCGTCCCGCGGGGGGAGGCAACTACGAGCAGTACTTC,CASSRPAGGGNYEQYF
NA,TRBD1,TRBV27,TRBJ1-4,TGTGCCAGCAGTTCCCAGGGGGTAGCTGAAAAACTGTTTTTT,CASSSQGVAEKLFF
NA,NA,TRBV28,TRBJ2-7,TGTGCCAGCAGCTCTCTAGTCCCGGGGTATGGGGAGCAGTACTTC,CASSSLVPGYGEQYF
NA,NA,TRBV20-1,TRBJ2-2,TGCAGTGCTAGTACAGGGTTAGGCGGGGAGCTGTTTTTT,CSASTGLGGELFF
NA,NA,TRBV28,TRBJ2-2,TGTGCCAGCAACCTAGGGGGGGCGGGAACCGGGGAGCTGTTTTTT,CASNLGGAGTGELFF
NA,TRBD2,TRBV7-3,TRBJ2-2,TGTGCCAGCAGCACGGGACTACCCACCGGGGAGCTGTTTTTT,CASSTGLPTGELFF
NA,TRBD2,TRBV30,TRBJ2-2,TGTGCCTGGAGAATCACGGGACTAACGAACACCGGGGAGCTGTTTTTT,CAWRITGLTNTGELFF
NA,TRBD1,TRBV19,TRBJ1-1,TGTGCCAGTGGGAACAGGGGCCGGGGCACTGAAGCTTTCTTT,CASGNRGRGTEAFF
NA,TRBD1,TRBV7-6,TRBJ2-1,TGTGCCAGCAGCTTTGGGACAGGGGGTAACAATGAGCAGTTCTTC,CASSFGTGGNNEQFF
NA,NA,TRBV28,TRBJ1-4,TGTGCCAGCAGTCCAGGTCCTCGCAGTGAAAAACTGTTTTTT,CASSPGPRSEKLFF
NA,TRBD2,TRBV6-5,TRBJ2-5,TGTGCCAGCAGTTACTCGAGCGGGAGGGCCGGGAAGACCCAGTACTTC,CASSYSSGRAGKTQYF
NA,NA,TRBV6-5,TRBJ1-6,TGTGCCAGCAGTTACGGTACAAGCTCCTATAATTCACCCCTCCACTTT,CASSYGTSSYNSPLHF
NA,NA,TRBV7-2,TRBJ1-1,TGTGCCAGCAGCTTAGGAGGTAGAATGGGTATGAACACTGAAGCTTTCTTT,CASSLGGRMGMNTEAFF
once,TRBD2,TRBV5-1,TRBJ2-3,TGCGCCAGCAGACCGTTAGCGGGAGGGACAGATACGCAGTATTTT,CASRPLAGGTDTQYF
NA,NA,TRBV30,TRBJ2-1,TGTGCCTGGACCACAACAGAGCTAAGGTACAATGAGCAGTTCTTC,CAWTTTELRYNEQFF
NA,TRBD2,TRBV2,TRBJ2-3,TGTGCCAGCAGTGAAGGGCGGGGGGGGCAGGATACGCAGTATTTT,CASSEGRGGQDTQYF
NA,TRBD1,TRBV19,TRBJ2-3,TGTGCCAGTAGTACCTATCAGGGGGCGGATACGCAGTATTTT,CASSTYQGADTQYF
NA,NA,TRBV5-1,TRBJ1-4,TGCGCCAGCAGTAACCCGTCGACAGGAAATGAAAAACTGTTTTTT,CASSNPSTGNEKLFF
NA,TRBD2,TRBV15,TRBJ2-1,TGTGCCACCAGCAGAGACCGAGGGACTAGCGGGAGCCATGAGCAGTTCTTC,CATSRDRGTSGSHEQFF
NA,NA,TRBV6-6,TRBJ1-6,TGTGCCAGCAGTTTACCAGGCTCCTATAATTCACCCCTCCACTTT,CASSLPGSYNSPLHF
once,NA,TRBV19,TRBJ2-7,TGTGCCAGTAGCCTACTAGGCGGGATTACCTACGAGCAGTACTTC,CASSLLGGITYEQYF
once,NA,TRBV28,TRBJ2-3,TGTGCCAGCAGTTCCCCGGGACAATTTTTAGATACGCAGTATTTT,CASSSPGQFLDTQYF
NA,NA,TRBV5-8,TRBJ1-4,TGTGCCAGCAGCTGGACAGCAACTAATGAAAAACTGTTTTTT,CASSWTATNEKLFF
NA,TRBD1,TRBV5-4,TRBJ2-3,TGTGCCAGCAGCTCCCAGGGGGCCCTGAGGACAGATACGCAGTATTTT,CASSSQGALRTDTQYF
NA,NA,TRBV28,TRBJ2-1,TGTGCCAGCAGGGGTTCGGGCTACAATGAGCAGTTCTTC,CASRGSGYNEQFF
NA,NA,TRBV5-4,TRBJ1-4,TGTGCCAGCAGCTTGAAACGAGCAACTAATGAAAAACTGTTTTTT,CASSLKRATNEKLFF
few,TRBD2,TRBV5-4,TRBJ2-1,TGTGCCAGCAGCTCCAGGACTAGCGGGAGAGATTACAATGAGCAGTTCTTC,CASSSRTSGRDYNEQFF
NA,NA,TRBV3-1/TRBV3-2,TRBJ2-3,TGTGCCAGCAGTTCCCTAGGGGGAGATACGCAGTATTTT,CASSSLGGDTQYF
NA,NA,TRBV4-1,TRBJ1-1,TGCGCCAGCAGCCAAGCTGCGGGAGGCACTGAAGCTTTCTTT,CASSQAAGGTEAFF
NA,TRBD1,TRBV24-1,TRBJ2-5,TGTGCCACCAGCCAGGGGGCCCGGGAGACCCAGTACTTC,CATSQGARETQYF
NA,TRBD1,TRBV11-3,TRBJ2-5,TGTGCCAGCAGCTTTAGGGGGCTACAAGAGACCCAGTACTTC,CASSFRGLQETQYF
NA,NA,TRBV2,TRBJ2-7,TGTGCCAGCAGCCCCGAACAGGGAAGCTCCTACGAGCAGTACTTC,CASSPEQGSSYEQYF